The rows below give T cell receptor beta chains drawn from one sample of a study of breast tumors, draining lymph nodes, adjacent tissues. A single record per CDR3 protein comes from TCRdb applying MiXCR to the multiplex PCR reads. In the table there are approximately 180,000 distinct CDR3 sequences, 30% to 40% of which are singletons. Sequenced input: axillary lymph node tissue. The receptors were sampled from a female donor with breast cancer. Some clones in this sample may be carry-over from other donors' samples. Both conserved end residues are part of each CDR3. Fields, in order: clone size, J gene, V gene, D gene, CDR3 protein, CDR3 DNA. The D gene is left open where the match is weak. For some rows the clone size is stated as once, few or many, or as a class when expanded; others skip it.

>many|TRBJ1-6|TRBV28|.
CASSFRLSYNSPLHF
TGTGCCAGCAGTTTCAGGCTATCCTATAATTCACCCCTCCACTTT
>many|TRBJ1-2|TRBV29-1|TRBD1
CSVEDRARGVYGYTF
TGCAGCGTTGAAGATCGGGCCAGGGGGGTCTATGGCTACACCTTC
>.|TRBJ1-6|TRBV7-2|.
CASSLDGYSPLYF
TGTGCCAGCAGCTTGGACGGGTATTCACCCCTCTACTTT
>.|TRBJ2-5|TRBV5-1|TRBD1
CASSFDGTGGQETQYF
TGCGCCAGCAGCTTTGATGGAACAGGGGGCCAAGAGACCCAGTACTTC
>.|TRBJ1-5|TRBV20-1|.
CSARNGVQPQHF
TGCAGTGCTAGAAATGGCGTTCAGCCCCAGCATTTT
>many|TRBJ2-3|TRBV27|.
CASIVGHQVPDTQYF
TGTGCCAGCATCGTAGGTCATCAGGTTCCAGATACGCAGTATTTT
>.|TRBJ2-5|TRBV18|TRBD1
CASSGPGGLQETQYF
TGTGCCAGCTCCGGACCAGGGGGTTTGCAAGAGACCCAGTACTTC
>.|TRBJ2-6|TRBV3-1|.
CASSRASGANVLTF
TGTGCCAGCAGCCGCGCAAGCGGGGCCAACGTCCTGACTTTC
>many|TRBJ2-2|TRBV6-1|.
CASMEVGGELFF
TGTGCCAGCATGGAGGTCGGCGGGGAGCTGTTTTTT
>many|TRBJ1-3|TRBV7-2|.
CASSPHNSGAGNTIYF
TGTGCCAGCAGCCCCCATAATTCGGGGGCCGGAAACACCATATATTTT
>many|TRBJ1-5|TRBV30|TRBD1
CAWSPPDREVQPQHF
TGTGCCTGGAGTCCCCCGGACAGGGAAGTGCAGCCCCAGCATTTT
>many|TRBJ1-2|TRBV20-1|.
CSARASGRDLNYGYTF
TGCAGTGCTAGGGCCTCGGGCCGGGACTTAAACTATGGCTACACCTTC
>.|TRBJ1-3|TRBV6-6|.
CASSILPQGNTIYF
TGTGCCAGCAGTATCCTCCCTCAAGGAAACACCATATATTTT
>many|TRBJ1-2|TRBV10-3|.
CAIKSSADGYTF
TGTGCCATCAAGTCCAGCGCAGATGGCTACACCTTC
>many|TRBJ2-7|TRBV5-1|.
CASSLPQIGDEQYF
TGCGCCAGCAGCTTACCCCAAATCGGGGACGAGCAGTACTTC
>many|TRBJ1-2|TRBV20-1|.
CSASLTSNYGYTF
TGCAGTGCTAGTCTGACTTCTAACTATGGCTACACCTTC
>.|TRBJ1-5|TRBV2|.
CASRLGGETQHF
TGTGCCAGCAGACTAGGTGGGGAGACCCAGCATTTT
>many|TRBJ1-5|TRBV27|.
CASSSEGRSNQPQHF
TGTGCCAGCAGTTCTGAAGGGAGGAGCAATCAGCCCCAGCATTTT
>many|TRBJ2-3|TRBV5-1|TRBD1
CASSPTGTERLDTQYF
TGCGCCAGCAGTCCGACCGGGACAGAGCGCTTAGATACGCAGTATTTT
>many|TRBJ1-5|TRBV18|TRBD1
CASSPFGQGVGNQPQHF
TGTGCCAGCTCACCGTTCGGACAGGGAGTAGGTAATCAGCCCCAGCATTTT
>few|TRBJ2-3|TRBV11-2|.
CASSPNQIGDTQYF
TGTGCCAGCAGTCCAAACCAAATAGGGGATACGCAGTATTTT
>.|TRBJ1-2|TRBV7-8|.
CASSVYRVGYGLVPCDGYTF
TGTGCCAGCAGCGTATACCGGGTAGGTTATGGGTTGGTGCCATGCGATGGCTACACCTTC
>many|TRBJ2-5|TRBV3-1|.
CASSQERDRETQYF
TGTGCCAGCAGCCAAGAGAGAGACAGAGAGACCCAGTACTTC
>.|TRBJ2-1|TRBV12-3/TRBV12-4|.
CASSDVDEQFF
TGTGCCAGCAGCGATGTCGATGAGCAGTTCTTC
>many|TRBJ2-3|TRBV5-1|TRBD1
CASREGQVRTDTQYF
TGCGCCAGCAGAGAGGGACAGGTGCGCACAGATACGCAGTATTTT
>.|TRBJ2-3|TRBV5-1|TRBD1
CASGGGTGGTDTQYF
TGCGCCAGTGGTGGGGGGACAGGGGGCACAGATACGCAGTATTTT
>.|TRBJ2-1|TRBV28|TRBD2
CASSPVTSGSYNEQFF
TGTGCCAGCAGTCCCGTAACTAGCGGGAGCTACAATGAGCAGTTCTTC
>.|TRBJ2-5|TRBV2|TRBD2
CASSYSGGGTQETQYF
TGTGCCAGCAGCTATAGCGGGGGGGGAACCCAAGAGACCCAGTACTTC
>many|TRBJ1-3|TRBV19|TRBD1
CASGPSTGGVGNTIYF
TGTGCCAGCGGTCCGTCAACAGGGGGAGTTGGAAACACCATATATTTT
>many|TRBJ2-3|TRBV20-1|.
CSAPRRPSADTQYF
TGCAGTGCTCCCCGCCGGCCAAGCGCAGATACGCAGTATTTT
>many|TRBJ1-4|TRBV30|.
CAWRAGGEKLFF
TGTGCCTGGAGGGCAGGCGGTGAAAAACTGTTTTTT